This T cell receptor (beta chain) was sequenced in a study of identifying expanded T cells in peripheral blood. The table came from immunoSEQ multiplex PCR; TCRdb's copy has only in-frame clones and leaves some out. This sample has about 97,000 clones, with approximately 90% found just once. This CDR3 has 13 residues. V was cut by 5 bases and J by 7 bases, with 10 bases left in between. Looked up from germline, CDR1 is SGHDT and CDR2 is YYEEEE. The sample holds a few counts of this clone. Its antigen is unidentified. Healthy donors had no documented immune events, such as infections, while sampled. Study results and caveats: Across healthy donors, higher total template counts meant significantly greater approximately 2-week count variance. Over about two and four weeks, about 15 and 19 clones changed, versus around 1.2 between replicates.

V and J are TRBV5-6 and TRBJ1-6, with D unclear. Material for sequencing was blood. The TCR was taken from a person aged 18 to 75 in good health. The CDR3 protein is CASSWTENSPLHF. The CDR3 DNA reads TGTGCCAGCAGTTGGACGGAAAATTCACCCCTCCACTTT.